This T cell receptor beta chain was sequenced in a study of vaccination and CD4 T cells after COVID-19. The wider study: Vaccinees got either two BNT162b2 doses or two mRNA-1273 doses. Collection of post-COVID samples occurred a median 101 days after diagnosis, spanning a range of 35 to 161.

Looked up from germline, CDR1 is MDHEN and CDR2 is SYDVKM. The CDR3 sequence is 16 residues long. V was clipped by 5 bases and J by 2 bases, with 16 bases between them. Sample treatment: roughly ten-day PBMC culture with coronavirus spike peptide pools or control peptides (ViraFEST assay). The Oncomine TCR Beta short-read assay was applied to DNA of cultured CD4+ T cells. MiXCR, run by TCRdb on the PCR reads, gives a single entry per CDR3 protein. The sample shows some 10,000 distinct CDR3 sequences, about three fifths of them seen only once. In its sample, this clonotype was seen once. The target antigen is unknown.

This TCR derives from a human donor with COVID-19. This chain uses TRBV28 with TRBJ1-5; the D is unclear. The specimen comprised cultured CD4+ T cells from blood, sampled after SARS-CoV-2 vaccination. The CDR3 protein is CASSPHLGQGNQPQHF. CDR3 bases: TGTGCCAGCAGTCCTCACCTCGGGCAGGGCAATCAGCCCCAGCATTTT.